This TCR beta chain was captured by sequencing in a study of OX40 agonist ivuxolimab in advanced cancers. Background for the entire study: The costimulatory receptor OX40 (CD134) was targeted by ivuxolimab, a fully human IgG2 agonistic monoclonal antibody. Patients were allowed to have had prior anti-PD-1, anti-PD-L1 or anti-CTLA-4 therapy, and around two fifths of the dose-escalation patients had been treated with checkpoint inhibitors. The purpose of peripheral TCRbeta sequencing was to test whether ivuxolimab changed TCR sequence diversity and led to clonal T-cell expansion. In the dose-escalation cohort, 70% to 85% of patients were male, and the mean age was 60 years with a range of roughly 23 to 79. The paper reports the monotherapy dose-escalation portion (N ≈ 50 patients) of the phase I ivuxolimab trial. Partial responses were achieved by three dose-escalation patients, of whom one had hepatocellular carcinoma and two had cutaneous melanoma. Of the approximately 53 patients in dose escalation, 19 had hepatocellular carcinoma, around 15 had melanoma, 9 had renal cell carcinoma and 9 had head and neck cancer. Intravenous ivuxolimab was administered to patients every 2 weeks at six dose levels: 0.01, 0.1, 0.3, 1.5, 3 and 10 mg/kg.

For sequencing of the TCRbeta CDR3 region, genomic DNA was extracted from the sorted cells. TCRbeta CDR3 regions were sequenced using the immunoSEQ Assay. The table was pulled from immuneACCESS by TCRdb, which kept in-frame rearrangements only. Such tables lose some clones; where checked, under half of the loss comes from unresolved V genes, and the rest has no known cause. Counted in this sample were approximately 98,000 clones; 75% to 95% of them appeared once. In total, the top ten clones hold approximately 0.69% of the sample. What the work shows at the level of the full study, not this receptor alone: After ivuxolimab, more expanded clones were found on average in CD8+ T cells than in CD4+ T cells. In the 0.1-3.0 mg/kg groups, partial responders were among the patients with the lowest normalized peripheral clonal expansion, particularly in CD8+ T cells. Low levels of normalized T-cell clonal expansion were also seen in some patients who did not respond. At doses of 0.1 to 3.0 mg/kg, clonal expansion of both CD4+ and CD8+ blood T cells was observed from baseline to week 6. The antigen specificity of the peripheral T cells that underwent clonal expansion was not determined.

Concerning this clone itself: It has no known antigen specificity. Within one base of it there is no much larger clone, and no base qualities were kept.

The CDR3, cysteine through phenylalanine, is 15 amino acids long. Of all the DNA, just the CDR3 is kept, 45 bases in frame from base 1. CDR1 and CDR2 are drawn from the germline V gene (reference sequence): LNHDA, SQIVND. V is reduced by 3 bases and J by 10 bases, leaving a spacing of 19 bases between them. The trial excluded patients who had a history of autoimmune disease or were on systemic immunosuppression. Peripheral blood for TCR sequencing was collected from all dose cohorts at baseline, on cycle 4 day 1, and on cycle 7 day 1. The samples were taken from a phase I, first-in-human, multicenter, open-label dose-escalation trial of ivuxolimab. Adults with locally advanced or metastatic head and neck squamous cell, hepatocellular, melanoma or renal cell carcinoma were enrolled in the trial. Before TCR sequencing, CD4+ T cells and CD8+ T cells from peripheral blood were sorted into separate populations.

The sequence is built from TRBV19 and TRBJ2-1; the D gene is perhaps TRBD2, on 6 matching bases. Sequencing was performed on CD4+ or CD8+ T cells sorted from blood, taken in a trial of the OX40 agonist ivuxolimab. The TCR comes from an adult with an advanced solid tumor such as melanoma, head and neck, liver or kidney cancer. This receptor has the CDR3 CASSIGSGRRGEQFF. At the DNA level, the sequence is TGTGCCAGTAGTATTGGTAGCGGCCGGCGAGGGGAGCAGTTCTTC.